This TCR beta chain was sequenced during a study of T cells in Graves' hyperthyroidism and ophthalmopathy. Using RNA transcripts as the source, TCR beta CDR3 regions were amplified. First-round RT-PCR targeting the TCR CDR3 was performed with the HTBI primer set. TCRdb redid the calling of the multiplex PCR reads with MiXCR, one entry per CDR3 protein. The sample has about 640,000 distinct CDR3 sequences; around 20% are singletons. The CDR3 spans 16 residues. CDR1 SNHLY and CDR2 FYNNEI come from the germline V gene. Trimming took 9 bases from V and 5 from J; bases not matched to a gene: 18. This clonotype showed up many times.

Sequencing input: blood. The chain recombines TRBV2 with TRBJ1-1; the match to TRBD1 covers 7 bases. The source of this sequence is a man aged 25-45 years with Graves' ophthalmopathy. The CDR3 region is CASRKKNRGVNTEAFF. CDR3 DNA: TGTGCCAGTCGTAAGAAGAACAGGGGTGTCAATACTGAAGCTTTCTTT.